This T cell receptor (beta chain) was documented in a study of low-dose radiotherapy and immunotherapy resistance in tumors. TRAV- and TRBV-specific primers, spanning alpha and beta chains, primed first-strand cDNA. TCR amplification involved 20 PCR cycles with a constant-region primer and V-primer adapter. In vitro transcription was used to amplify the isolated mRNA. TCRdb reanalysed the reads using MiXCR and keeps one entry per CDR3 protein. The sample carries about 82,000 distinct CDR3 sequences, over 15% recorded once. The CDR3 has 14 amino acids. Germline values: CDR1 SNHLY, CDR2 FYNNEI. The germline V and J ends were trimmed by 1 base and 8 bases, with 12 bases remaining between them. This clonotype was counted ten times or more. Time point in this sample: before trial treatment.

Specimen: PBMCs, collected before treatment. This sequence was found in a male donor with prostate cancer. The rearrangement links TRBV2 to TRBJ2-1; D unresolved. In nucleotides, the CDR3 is TGTGCCAGCAGTGAAGACGGCCCAGGTGATGAGCAGTTCTTC. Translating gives CASSEDGPGDEQFF.